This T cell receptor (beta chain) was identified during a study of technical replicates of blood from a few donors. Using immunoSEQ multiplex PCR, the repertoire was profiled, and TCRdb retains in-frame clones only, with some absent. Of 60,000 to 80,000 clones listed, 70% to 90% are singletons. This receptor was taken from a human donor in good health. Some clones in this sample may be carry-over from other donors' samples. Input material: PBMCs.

The CDR3 nucleotides read TGTGCCAGCAGCCACACGCAGGGGGCGAACATAAAGTCACCCCTCCACTTT. As protein: CASSHTQGANIKSPLHF. The V and J genes are TRBV14 and TRBJ1-6, with 8 bases matching TRBD1. CDR1 SGHDN and CDR2 FVKESK come from the germline V gene. The CDR3 spans 17 residues. V was clipped by 3 bases and J by 10 bases; unmatched bases: 14. The full variable domain, rest sourced from reference TRBV14 and TRBJ1-6, is EAGVTQFPSHSVIEKGQTVTLRCDPISGHDNLYWYRRVMGKEIKFLLHFVKESKQDESGMPNNRFLAERTGGTYSTLKVQPAELEDSGVYFCASSHTQGANIKSPLHFGNGTRLTVT.